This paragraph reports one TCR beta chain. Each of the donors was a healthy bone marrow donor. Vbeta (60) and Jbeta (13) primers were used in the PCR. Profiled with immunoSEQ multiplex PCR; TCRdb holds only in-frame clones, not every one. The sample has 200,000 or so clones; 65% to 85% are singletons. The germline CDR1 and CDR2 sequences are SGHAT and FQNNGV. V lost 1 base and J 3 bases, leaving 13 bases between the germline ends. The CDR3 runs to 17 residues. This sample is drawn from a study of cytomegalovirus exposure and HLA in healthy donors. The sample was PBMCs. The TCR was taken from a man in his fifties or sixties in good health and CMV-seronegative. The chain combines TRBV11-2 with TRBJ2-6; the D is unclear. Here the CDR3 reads CASSLVLEGGGANVLTF. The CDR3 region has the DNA TGTGCCAGCAGCTTAGTGCTAGAAGGCGGTGGGGCCAACGTCCTGACTTTC.